One sample yielded the 13 T cell receptor beta chains listed below, sequenced in a study of shared clonotypes between healthy human individuals. TCRdb's copy holds only in-frame clones and misses some; the assay was immunoSEQ multiplex PCR. Seen here are about 820,000 clones, roughly 92% observed once, and the top ten hold approximately 25%. CD45RO negativity and positive selection for CCR7 defined naive CD8 cells, a population that excluded terminally differentiated effector memory CD45RA+ cells. Sequencing was done on a sample of naive CD8+ T cells sorted from blood. Receptors originate from a man aged 25-40 years in good health.

This clone was detected once. The sample holds other DNA sequences that translate to the same CDR3. The chain uses TRBV28 and TRBJ2-7; D is uncertain. Germline CDR1 reads MDHEN; CDR2 reads SYDVKM. Trimming removed 3 bases at V and 7 bases at J, with 4 bases between. There are 10 residues in the CDR3. The CDR3 reads CASSFNEQYF. CDR3 in DNA: TGTGCCAGCAGTTTCAATGAGCAGTACTTC. Together with reference TRBV28 and TRBJ2-7, the CDR3 gives the full variable domain: DVKVTQSSRYLVKRTGEKVFLECVQDMDHENMFWYRQDPGLGLRLIYFSYDVKMKEKGDIPEGYSVSREKKERFSLILESASTNQTSMYLCASSFNEQYFGPGTRLTVT.

The genes are TRBV19 and TRBJ1-2; 9 nucleotides line up with TRBD1. J was trimmed by 10 bases and V by 4 bases; bases with no gene match: 19. Germline V lookup: CDR1 LNHDA, CDR2 SQIVND (reference sequence). The CDR3 runs to 17 residues. The CDR3 loop is CASSTSPGQGLRVFYTF. The CDR3 nucleotides read TGTGCCAGTAGTACTTCACCGGGACAGGGTTTGAGGGTTTTCTACACCTTC.

The chain has TRBV29-1 and TRBJ2-1; D not resolved. V was pared by 4 bases and J by 5 bases, with 6 bases between. CDR3 length: 11 amino acids. Germline CDR1 is SQVTM and CDR2 is ANQGSEA. For the CDR3, the DNA is TGCAGCGTTGTGGCCAACAATGAGCAGTTCTTC. Its translation: CSVVANNEQFF.

This chain joins TRBV18 and TRBJ2-7; no clear D. Trimming left V 0 bases short and J 5 bases short, with 8 bases between. Per germline, CDR1 KGHSH and CDR2 LQKENI. This CDR3 region has 13 residues. The CDR3 protein is CASSPPSEDEQYF. Here the CDR3 DNA reads TGTGCCAGCTCACCACCATCAGAAGACGAGCAGTACTTC.

This clone came up a few times. This chain joins TRBV10-3 and TRBJ2-7, with a tentative D call TRBD1 (6 bases). The CDR3 loop spans 15 amino acids. The germline V and J ends were trimmed by 1 base and 2 bases, with 12 bases remaining between them. CDR1 ENHRY and CDR2 SYGVKD come from the germline V gene. The CDR3 bases are TGTGCCATCAGTGAGTACGGGACACGGCCCTACGAGCAGTACTTC. It yields the protein CAISEYGTRPYEQYF.

The count of this clone is one. The chain combines TRBV7-9 with TRBJ2-7, with 11 bases identical to TRBD2. J lost 3 bases, V lost 3 bases, and 10 bases had no gene match. This CDR3 has 17 amino acids. Looked up from germline, CDR1 is SEHNR and CDR2 is FQNEAQ (reference sequence). CDR3 DNA sequence: TGTGCCAGCAGCTTGCCACTAGCGGGAGAAATGAGCTACGAGCAGTACTTC. Its translation is CASSLPLAGEMSYEQYF. The full variable domain, completed using reference TRBV7-9 and TRBJ2-7, is DTGVSQNPRHKITKRGQNVTFRCDPISEHNRLYWYRQTLGQGPEFLTYFQNEAQLEKSRLLSDRFSAERPKGSFSTLEIQRTEQGDSAMYLCASSLPLAGEMSYEQYFGPGTRLTVT.

This rearrangement joins TRBV6-5 to TRBJ2-2; 7 bases fit TRBD1. V was pared by 4 bases and J by 3 bases, with 5 bases of the junction left unmatched. Germline lookup yields CDR1 MNHEY and CDR2 SVGAGI. CDR3 length equals 15 residues. The chain's CDR3 is CASSLGQVYTGELFF. The CDR3 nucleotides are TGTGCCAGCAGTTTAGGACAGGTTTACACCGGGGAGCTGTTTTTT.

Details on this clone: Within the sample, other DNA sequences also encode this same CDR3. V gene TRBV7-2 combines with J gene TRBJ2-3; 11 bases align to TRBD2. CDR3 length equals 15 residues. In germline, CDR1 is SGHTA, CDR2 FQGNSA. V lost 3 bases, J lost 4 bases, and 3 bases stayed unmatched. In DNA, the CDR3 is TGTGCCAGCAGCTTTGGACTAGCGGGCGCAGATACGCAGTATTTT. It encodes CASSFGLAGADTQYF.

The chain is built from TRBV5-1 and TRBJ2-7, with D perhaps TRBD1 (5 bases). Trimming pared 1 base from V and 0 bases from J, leaving 8 bases between. Germline CDR1 reads SGHRS; CDR2 reads YFSETQ. CDR3 length equals 14 residues. The CDR3 nucleotides are TGCGCCAGCAGCTTGTGGGGCTTCTCCTACGAGCAGTACTTC. Its protein product is CASSLWGFSYEQYF.

The chain recombines TRBV5-1 with TRBJ2-7; perhaps TRBD2 as D (5 bases). Trimming removed 0 bases at V and 3 bases at J, with 13 bases between. This CDR3 is built from 15 residues. The germline V gene encodes CDR1 SGHRS and CDR2 YFSETQ. The CDR3 spells CASSLAAGGFYEQYF. Here the CDR3 DNA reads TGCGCCAGCAGCTTGGCCGCAGGAGGATTCTACGAGCAGTACTTC. Full variable domain (remainder filled in from reference TRBV5-1 and TRBJ2-7): KAGVTQTPRYLIKTRGQQVTLSCSPISGHRSVSWYQQTPGQGLQFLFEYFSETQRNKGNFPGRFSGRQFSNSRSEMNVSTLELGDSALYLCASSLAAGGFYEQYFGPGTRLTVT.

The chain is built from TRBV7-9 and TRBJ2-1; 8 bases align to TRBD2. The germline gives CDR1 SEHNR, CDR2 FQNEAQ (reference sequence). The CDR3 consists of 14 residues. V lost 5 bases and J lost 14; bases outside the gene matches: 14. DNA of the CDR3: TGTGCCAGCAGCCCACCACTTCCGGGACTAGTGGAGTTCTTC. The encoded protein is CASSPPLPGLVEFF.

The chain uses TRBV29-1 and TRBJ2-1; TRBD2 might be the D (6 bases). This CDR3 region has 16 residues. Deletions cut 1 base from V and 0 bases from J, with 13 bases between. The germline CDR1 and CDR2 sequences are SQVTM and ANQGSEA. CDR3 amino acids: CSVEVVATSSYNEQFF. The CDR3 DNA follows: TGCAGCGTTGAAGTCGTAGCGACTAGCTCCTACAATGAGCAGTTCTTC.

V is TRBV19 and J is TRBJ1-1; D not certain. The CDR3 is 11 amino acids. Germline assignment: CDR1 LNHDA and CDR2 SQIVND (reference sequence). Trimming left V 4 bases short and J 1 base short, with 1 base between. The CDR3 reads CASSKNTEAFF. CDR3 nucleotides: TGTGCCAGTAGTAAGAACACTGAAGCTTTCTTT.